The rows below give T cell receptor beta chains drawn from one sample of a study of T cell changes during pregnancy in multiple sclerosis. The data were produced by immunoSEQ multiplex PCR, yet TCRdb's version contains in-frame clones alone and is incomplete. The table lists around 130,000 clones, approximately 93% of them singletons. Sequenced material: peripheral blood, taken before pregnancy. These receptors all stem from a female donor with multiple sclerosis, enrolled in a pregnancy study. CDR3s include the opening cysteine and the closing phenylalanine or tryptophan. D genes are given only for firm matches. Clone size, where shown, is once, few, many, or a class for clones that have expanded.

d_gene: .
v_gene: TRBV5-1
j_gene: TRBJ2-3
abundance: .
CDR3nt: TGCGCCAGCAGCTTGCCCAAGGGACTCCCCCGAGGCACAGATACGCAGTATTTT
CDR3aa: CASSLPKGLPRGTDTQYF

d_gene: TRBD1
v_gene: TRBV9
j_gene: TRBJ1-3
abundance: .
CDR3nt: TGTGCCAGCAGCGTACAGGGGGCTGGAAACACCATATATTTT
CDR3aa: CASSVQGAGNTIYF

d_gene: TRBD1
v_gene: TRBV5-4
j_gene: TRBJ2-6
abundance: .
CDR3nt: TGTGCCAGCAGCTTGGGACAGGGCTCTGGGGCCAACGTCCTGACTTTC
CDR3aa: CASSLGQGSGANVLTF

d_gene: .
v_gene: TRBV11-3
j_gene: TRBJ2-3
abundance: once
CDR3nt: TGTGCCAGCAGCTCGGGGGACTCCCTGGGAAAGGCAGATACGCAGTATTTT
CDR3aa: CASSSGDSLGKADTQYF

d_gene: .
v_gene: TRBV28
j_gene: TRBJ2-7
abundance: many
CDR3nt: TGTGCCAGCAACCCGACAGGTACCTACGAGCAGTACTTC
CDR3aa: CASNPTGTYEQYF

d_gene: .
v_gene: TRBV5-5
j_gene: TRBJ1-1
abundance: .
CDR3nt: TGTGCCAGCACCCTACGGACAGCCATGGACACTGAAGCTTTCTTT
CDR3aa: CASTLRTAMDTEAFF

d_gene: .
v_gene: TRBV19
j_gene: TRBJ1-1
abundance: .
CDR3nt: TGTGCCAGTAGTGTGACAAAGAACACTGAAGCTTTCTTT
CDR3aa: CASSVTKNTEAFF

d_gene: .
v_gene: TRBV10-1
j_gene: TRBJ1-1
abundance: .
CDR3nt: TGCGCCAGCAGGTCCTCCAGGGGCACTGAAGCTTTCTTT
CDR3aa: CASRSSRGTEAFF

d_gene: .
v_gene: TRBV28
j_gene: TRBJ2-7
abundance: .
CDR3nt: TGTGCCAGCAGTTCCTCTGGACAGGGAGGGGGGCAGTACTTC
CDR3aa: CASSSSGQGGGQYF

d_gene: TRBD1
v_gene: TRBV28
j_gene: TRBJ2-2
abundance: .
CDR3nt: TGTGCCAGCAGCTCGGACAGGGGCGCTTTTAACACCGGGGAGCTGTTTTTT
CDR3aa: CASSSDRGAFNTGELFF

d_gene: TRBD1
v_gene: TRBV10-3
j_gene: TRBJ2-3
abundance: .
CDR3nt: TGTGCCATCAGTGGAGGGGGGACAGGAGATACGCAGTATTTT
CDR3aa: CAISGGGTGDTQYF

d_gene: .
v_gene: TRBV5-6
j_gene: TRBJ2-2
abundance: .
CDR3nt: TGTGCCAGCAGCTTGATGGCGGCGAACACCGGGGAGCTGTTTTTT
CDR3aa: CASSLMAANTGELFF

d_gene: .
v_gene: TRBV29-1
j_gene: TRBJ1-1
abundance: once
CDR3nt: TGCAGCGTTGGAGGGAGAGCGAACACTGAAGCTTTCTTT
CDR3aa: CSVGGRANTEAFF

d_gene: .
v_gene: TRBV5-4
j_gene: TRBJ2-1
abundance: .
CDR3nt: TGTGCCAGCAGCCCGGGTGGGACTTCCCCCCCGTTCTTC
CDR3aa: CASSPGGTSPPFF

d_gene: TRBD1
v_gene: TRBV7-9
j_gene: TRBJ2-7
abundance: .
CDR3nt: TGTGCCAGCAGCCCAGGCCCCCGACAGGGTGGTTACGAGCAGTACTTC
CDR3aa: CASSPGPRQGGYEQYF

d_gene: TRBD2
v_gene: TRBV7-9
j_gene: TRBJ2-7
abundance: .
CDR3nt: TGTGCCAGCAGCCGTGGAATGATAGGACTAGCGGACCACTACGAGCAGTACTTC
CDR3aa: CASSRGMIGLADHYEQYF

d_gene: TRBD1
v_gene: TRBV5-1
j_gene: TRBJ1-3
abundance: .
CDR3nt: TGCGCCAGCAGCTTGGAACCTCGACAGGGGCCTGGAAACACCATATATTTT
CDR3aa: CASSLEPRQGPGNTIYF

d_gene: TRBD2
v_gene: TRBV5-4
j_gene: TRBJ2-2
abundance: .
CDR3nt: TGTGCCAGCAGCTCAACCGGGACTAGGTCTAGCGGGGAGCTGTTTTTT
CDR3aa: CASSSTGTRSSGELFF

d_gene: .
v_gene: TRBV27
j_gene: TRBJ2-3
abundance: .
CDR3nt: TGTGCCAGCAGTTTAGACAGTGCTAGCACAGATACGCAGTATTTT
CDR3aa: CASSLDSASTDTQYF

d_gene: TRBD2
v_gene: TRBV28
j_gene: TRBJ2-4
abundance: .
CDR3nt: TGTGCCAGCCGCCCTAGGAGCCTAGCGGACGCCAAAAACATTCAGTACTTC
CDR3aa: CASRPRSLADAKNIQYF